These 16 T cell receptor beta chains share one sample of origin, sequenced in a study of HIV-infected patients and healthy controls. cDNA was made from about 500 ng RNA using alpha and beta constant primers. Using multiplexing indices, alpha and beta chain libraries were generated apart by chain-specific third strand synthesis. One entry per CDR3 protein, called by TCRdb with MiXCR from the 5' RACE reads. The profile shows about 9,600 distinct CDR3 sequences, roughly 7% of them singletons. No cell fractionation was done, so the repertoire covers all unsorted peripheral blood T cells. The sample here was blood, taken before antiretroviral therapy. The receptors stem from an adult with HIV infection.

The gene calls are TRBV6-5 and TRBJ1-1, with D maybe TRBD1 (5 bases). Trimming cost V 2 bases and J 3 bases, with 7 bases left between them. The germline CDR1 and CDR2 sequences are MNHEY and SVGAGI. This CDR3 is 13 amino acids long. This chain's CDR3 is CASSYDSHTEAFF. The CDR3 DNA reads TGTGCCAGCAGTTACGACAGCCACACTGAAGCTTTCTTT.

This clonotype was seen more than once but under ten times. The chain has TRBV9 and TRBJ2-7; a possible D gene is TRBD1 (5 bases). The CDR3 length is 15 residues. The V and J ends lost 0 bases and 7 bases respectively, with 17 bases between them. Germline lookup yields CDR1 SGDLS and CDR2 YYNGEE. This CDR3 is CASSVGAGPISEQYF. CDR3 sequence (DNA): TGTGCCAGCAGCGTAGGTGCAGGGCCGATCAGTGAGCAGTACTTC. The full variable domain, its missing parts supplied by reference TRBV9 and TRBJ2-7, is DSGVTQTPKHLITATGQRVTLRCSPRSGDLSVYWYQQSLDQGLQFLIQYYNGEERAKGNILERFSAQQFPDLHSELNLSSLELGDSALYFCASSVGAGPISEQYFGPGTRLTVT.

This clonotype was counted many times. The genes are TRBV30 and TRBJ1-3, with unresolved D. CDR3 length: 12 amino acids. Germline V gene data show CDR1 as GTSNPN and CDR2 as SVGIG (reference sequence). Between the trimmed V and J ends, which lost 4 bases and 0 bases, there was a span of 4 bases. The CDR3 reads CAWKRSGNTIYF. The CDR3 nucleotides read TGTGCCTGGAAGCGCTCTGGAAACACCATATATTTT.

In this sample, this clonotype turned up many times. This chain joins TRBV18 and TRBJ2-7; possibly TRBD1 for D (6 bases). CDR1 and CDR2 (germline): KGHSH, LQKENI. The CDR3 contains 12 residues. V was clipped by 3 bases and J by 6 bases, with 9 bases between them. CDR3 residues: CASSPNRAEQYF. The CDR3 DNA is TGTGCCAGCTCACCTAACAGGGCCGAGCAGTACTTC.

This clonotype appeared many times. The genes are TRBV19 and TRBJ2-2, with D uncertain. The CDR3 sequence is 12 residues long. Trimming took 6 bases from V and 6 from J, leaving 8 bases between them. In germline, CDR1 is LNHDA, CDR2 SQIVND (reference sequence). CDR3 amino acids: CASRIFSGELFF. DNA for the CDR3: TGTGCCAGTAGAATATTTTCCGGGGAGCTGTTTTTT.

This chain joins TRBV6-5 and TRBJ1-3; D may be TRBD1 (6 bases). Trimming took 2 bases from V and 0 from J, leaving 8 bases between them. The CDR3 has 15 residues. CDR1 MNHEY and CDR2 SVGAGI come from the germline V gene. For the CDR3, the DNA is TGTGCCAGCAGTTACGGGGGCGTCTCTGGAAACACCATATATTTT. It specifies CASSYGGVSGNTIYF.

This clonotype was detected ten times or more. The chain has TRBV6-2 or TRBV6-3 and TRBJ1-5; no clear D. Trimming removed 5 bases at V and 0 bases at J, with 11 bases between. The germline V gene encodes CDR1 MNHEY and CDR2 SVGEGT. The CDR3 loop spans 15 amino acids. The CDR3 sequence: CASSPPGDSNQPQHF. The CDR3 bases are TGTGCCAGCAGTCCCCCAGGCGATAGCAATCAGCCCCAGCATTTT.

The chain uses TRBV5-1 and TRBJ2-1; 7 positions agree with TRBD1. Trimming cost V 4 bases and J 7 bases; bases outside gene matches: 5. The CDR3 runs to 13 residues. Germline V lookup: CDR1 SGHRS, CDR2 YFSETQ. The CDR3 sequence is CASSEGAWNEQFF. The CDR3 bases are TGCGCCAGCAGCGAGGGGGCCTGGAATGAGCAGTTCTTC.

There are many counts of this clonotype. The rearrangement uses TRBV5-1 and TRBJ2-5; 11 nucleotides match TRBD2. The CDR3 runs 19 residues. Trimming removed 2 bases from V and 1 base from J; junction bases left unmatched: 13. In germline, CDR1 is SGHRS, CDR2 YFSETQ. The chain's CDR3 is CASSFTQRRLAGFQETQYF. The CDR3 region has the DNA TGCGCCAGCAGCTTTACCCAGCGAAGACTAGCGGGGTTCCAAGAGACCCAGTACTTC.

This clonotype was counted at least ten times. The V call is TRBV18, the J call TRBJ1-1; no clear D gene. The CDR3 consists of 11 residues. The ends were cut back, 5 bases at V and 4 bases at J, with 5 bases in the middle. Germline V lookup: CDR1 KGHSH, CDR2 LQKENI. The CDR3: CASSSGTEAFF. The DNA of the CDR3 is TGTGCCAGCTCATCCGGCACTGAAGCTTTCTTT.

This clonotype appeared a single time. J is TRBJ1-1 and V is TRBV7-2; D unclear. Trimming cost V 2 bases and J 0 bases, with 7 bases left between them. CDR1 is SGHTA, CDR2 FQGNSA, per germline. This CDR3 spans 14 amino acids. CDR3 DNA: TGTGCCAGCAGCTTATTAGCGGTGAACACTGAAGCTTTCTTT. It encodes CASSLLAVNTEAFF.

This clonotype was detected many times. This sequence joins TRBV3-1 and TRBJ1-2; D call uncertain. Germline CDR1 is LGHDT and CDR2 is YNNKEL (reference sequence). CDR3 size: 13 residues. The ends were cut back, 0 bases at V and 8 bases at J, with 10 bases in the middle. CDR3 region: CASSQDRRGGYTF. CDR3 in DNA: TGTGCCAGCAGCCAAGATCGGAGAGGCGGCTACACCTTC.

This clonotype came up many times. The CDR3 loop reads CASSPAGLGGSTQYF. The CDR3 DNA reads as TGTGCCAGCAGCCCGGCGGGCCTAGGAGGGTCTACGCAGTATTTT. The V call is TRBV7-9, the J call TRBJ2-3; tentative D call: TRBD2 (6 bases). The V and J ends lost 5 bases and 8 bases respectively, with 20 bases between them. Germline CDR1 reads SEHNR; CDR2 reads FQNEAQ (reference sequence). The CDR3 covers 15 residues.

This clonotype was detected many times. The chain carries TRBV20-1 and TRBJ2-3; TRBD2 aligns across 9 bases. This CDR3 spans 15 amino acids. Germline V gives CDR1 DFQATT, CDR2 SNEGSKA (reference sequence). The V segment lost 1 base and the J segment 6 bases; nucleotides outside the gene matches: 8. This chain's CDR3 is CSARVGGGAWDTQYF. The CDR3 nucleotides read TGCAGTGCTAGAGTCGGCGGGGGGGCCTGGGATACGCAGTATTTT.

This clonotype has a count of ten or more. V usage is TRBV3-1 and J usage is TRBJ1-3, with D unresolved. The CDR3 extends over 16 amino acids. V shed 0 bases and J shed 0 bases, with 9 bases lying between them. Germline CDR1 LGHDT, CDR2 YNNKEL (reference sequence). CDR3 bases: TGTGCCAGCAGCCAAGAAGTTGTTATCTCTGGAAACACCATATATTTT. Protein product: CASSQEVVISGNTIYF.

This clonotype has a count of ten or more. The chain combines TRBV7-2 with TRBJ1-1; 7 bases are shared with TRBD1. Germline CDR1 reads SGHTA; CDR2 reads FQGNSA. The CDR3 is 15 amino acids. V gave up 5 bases and J gave up 1 base; unmatched junction bases: 7. The CDR3: CASSKQGKWNTEAFF. The CDR3 nucleotides read TGTGCCAGCAGCAAACAGGGGAAATGGAACACTGAAGCTTTCTTT. The variable domain in full, with the rest retrieved from reference TRBV7-2 and TRBJ1-1, is GAGVSQSPSNKVTEKGKDVELRCDPISGHTALYWYRQSLGQGLEFLIYFQGNSAPDKSGLPSDRFSAERTGGSVSTLTIQRTQQEDSAVYLCASSKQGKWNTEAFFGQGTRLTVV.